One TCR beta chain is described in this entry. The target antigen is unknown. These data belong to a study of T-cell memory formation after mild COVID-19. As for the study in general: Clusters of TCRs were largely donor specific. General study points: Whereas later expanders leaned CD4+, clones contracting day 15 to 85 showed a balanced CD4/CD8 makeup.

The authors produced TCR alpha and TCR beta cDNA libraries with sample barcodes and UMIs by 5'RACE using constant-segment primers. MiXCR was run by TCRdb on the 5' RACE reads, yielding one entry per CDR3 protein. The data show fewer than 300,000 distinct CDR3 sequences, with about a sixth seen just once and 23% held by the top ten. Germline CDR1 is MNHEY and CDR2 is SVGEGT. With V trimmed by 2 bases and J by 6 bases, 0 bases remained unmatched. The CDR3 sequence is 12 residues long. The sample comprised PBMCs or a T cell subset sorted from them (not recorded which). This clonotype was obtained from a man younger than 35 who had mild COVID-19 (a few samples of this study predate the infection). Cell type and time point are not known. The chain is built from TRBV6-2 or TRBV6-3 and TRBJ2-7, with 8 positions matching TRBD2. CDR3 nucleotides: TGTGCCAGCAGTTACGCGGGGGGCGAGCAGTACGTC. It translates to CASSYAGGEQYV.